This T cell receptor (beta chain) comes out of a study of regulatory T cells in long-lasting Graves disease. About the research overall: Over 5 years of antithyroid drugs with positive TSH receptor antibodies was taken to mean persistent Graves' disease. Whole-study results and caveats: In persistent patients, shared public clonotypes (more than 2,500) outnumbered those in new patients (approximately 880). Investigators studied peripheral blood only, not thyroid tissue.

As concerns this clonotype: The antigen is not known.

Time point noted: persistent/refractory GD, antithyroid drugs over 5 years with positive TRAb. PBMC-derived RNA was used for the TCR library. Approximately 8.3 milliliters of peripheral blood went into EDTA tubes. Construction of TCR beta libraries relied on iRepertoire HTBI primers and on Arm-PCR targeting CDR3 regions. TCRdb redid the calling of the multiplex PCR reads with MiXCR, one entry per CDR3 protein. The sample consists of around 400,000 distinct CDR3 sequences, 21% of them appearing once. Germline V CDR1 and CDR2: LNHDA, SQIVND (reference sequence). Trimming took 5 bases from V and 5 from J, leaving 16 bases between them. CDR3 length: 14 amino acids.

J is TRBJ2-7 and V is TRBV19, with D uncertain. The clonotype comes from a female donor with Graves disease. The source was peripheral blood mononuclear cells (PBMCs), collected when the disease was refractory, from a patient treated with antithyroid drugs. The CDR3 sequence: CASSSAPGFDEQYF. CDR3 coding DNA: TGTGCCAGTAGTTCGGCCCCAGGTTTCGACGAGCAGTACTTC. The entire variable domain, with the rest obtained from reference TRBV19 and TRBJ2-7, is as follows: DGGITQSPKYLFRKEGQNVTLSCEQNLNHDAMYWYRQDPGQGLRLIYYSQIVNDFQKGDIAEGYSVSREKKESFPLTVTSAQKNPTAFYLCASSSAPGFDEQYFGPGTRLTVT.